This T cell receptor beta chain was recovered during a study of OX40 agonist ivuxolimab in advanced cancers. Study-wide background: Each dose-escalation patient presented with hepatocellular carcinoma, melanoma, renal cell or head and neck cancer. Participants, around 80% male, averaged approximately 65 years of age, ranging from about 20 to 80. Study conclusions and caveats: At doses 0.1 to 3.0 mg/kg, CD4+ and CD8+ clones expanded.

In germline, CDR1 is SGDLS, CDR2 YYNGEE. The CDR3 totals 15 residues. Trimming took 3 bases from V and 7 from J; bases not matched to a gene: 6. Turning to this clone: Its antigen is undetermined.

Sequencing was performed with immunoSEQ multiplex PCR; in TCRdb, only in-frame clones are kept and a portion is missing. The profile shows more than 45,000 clones, 85% of them singletons. Sequenced material: CD4+ or CD8+ T cells sorted from blood, taken in a trial of the OX40 agonist ivuxolimab. This chain connects TRBV9 to TRBJ2-2, with 10 bases matching TRBD1. This TCR was recovered from an adult with an advanced solid tumor such as melanoma, head and neck, liver or kidney cancer. The CDR3 spells CASSETGTGVGELFF. The CDR3 nucleotides read TGTGCCAGCAGCGAGACAGGGACAGGGGTCGGGGAGCTGTTTTTT.